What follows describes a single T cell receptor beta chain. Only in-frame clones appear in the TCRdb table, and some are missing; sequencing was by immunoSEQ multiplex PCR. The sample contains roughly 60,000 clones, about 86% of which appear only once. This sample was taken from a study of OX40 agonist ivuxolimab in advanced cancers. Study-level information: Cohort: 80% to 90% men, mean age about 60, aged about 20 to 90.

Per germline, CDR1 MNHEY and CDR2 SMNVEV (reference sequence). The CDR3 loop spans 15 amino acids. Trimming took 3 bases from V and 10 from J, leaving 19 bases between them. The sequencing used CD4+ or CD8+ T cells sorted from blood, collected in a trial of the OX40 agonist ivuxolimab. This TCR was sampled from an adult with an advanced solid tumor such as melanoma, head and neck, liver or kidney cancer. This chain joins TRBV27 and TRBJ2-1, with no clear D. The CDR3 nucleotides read TGTGCCAGCAGTTTTGGGCAGACTCACGCTCGGGAGCAGTTCTTC. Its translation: CASSFGQTHAREQFF.